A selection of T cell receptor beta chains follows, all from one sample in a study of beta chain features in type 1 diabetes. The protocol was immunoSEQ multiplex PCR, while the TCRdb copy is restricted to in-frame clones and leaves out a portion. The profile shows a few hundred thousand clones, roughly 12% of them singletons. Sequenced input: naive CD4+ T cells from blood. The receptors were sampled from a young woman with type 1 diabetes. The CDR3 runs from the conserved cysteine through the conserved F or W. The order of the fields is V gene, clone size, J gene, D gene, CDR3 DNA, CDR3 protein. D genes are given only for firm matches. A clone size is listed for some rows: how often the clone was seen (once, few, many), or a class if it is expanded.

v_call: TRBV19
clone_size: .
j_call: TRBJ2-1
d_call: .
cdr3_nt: TGTGCCAGTAGTATAGGAGGGTCTTACAATGAGCAGTTCTTC
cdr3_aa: CASSIGGSYNEQFF

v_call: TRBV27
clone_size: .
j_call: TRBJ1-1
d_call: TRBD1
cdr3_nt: TGTGCCAGCAGTAAGGGGACAGGGGGCAACACTGAAGCTTTCTTT
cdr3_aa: CASSKGTGGNTEAFF

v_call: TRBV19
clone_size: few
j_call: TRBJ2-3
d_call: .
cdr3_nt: TGTGCCAGTAGTAGCGGACGGACTAGCACAGATACGCAGTATTTT
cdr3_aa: CASSSGRTSTDTQYF

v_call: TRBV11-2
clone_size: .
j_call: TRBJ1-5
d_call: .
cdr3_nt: TGTGCCAGCAGCCCCCGCCCAGGGAGCAATCAGCCCCAGCATTTT
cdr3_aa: CASSPRPGSNQPQHF

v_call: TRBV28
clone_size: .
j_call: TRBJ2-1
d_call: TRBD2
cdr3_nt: TGTGCCAGCACCCAAGCGGGAGGCTCCTACAATGAGCAGTTCTTC
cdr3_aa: CASTQAGGSYNEQFF

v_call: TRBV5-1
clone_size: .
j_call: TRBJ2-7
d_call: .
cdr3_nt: TGCGCCAGCAGCTTGGCTCTCCCCCCCCACGAGCAGTACTTC
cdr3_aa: CASSLALPPHEQYF

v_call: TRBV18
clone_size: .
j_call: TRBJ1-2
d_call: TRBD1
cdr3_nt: TGTGCCAGCTCACCATCGGGACAGGGGGTAGGTGGCTACACCTTC
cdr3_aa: CASSPSGQGVGGYTF

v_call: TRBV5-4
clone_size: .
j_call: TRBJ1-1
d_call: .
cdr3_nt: TGTGCCAGCAGCTTTTCAAAGAACACTGAAGCTTTCTTT
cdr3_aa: CASSFSKNTEAFF

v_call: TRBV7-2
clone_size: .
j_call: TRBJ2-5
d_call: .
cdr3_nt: TGTGCCAGCAGCTCCAGACTAGGGATTCGGTACTTC
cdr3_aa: CASSSRLGIRYF

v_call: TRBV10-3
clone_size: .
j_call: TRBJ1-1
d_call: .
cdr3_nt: TGTGCCATCAACAGGGAAGAGAACACTGAAGCTTTCTTT
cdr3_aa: CAINREENTEAFF

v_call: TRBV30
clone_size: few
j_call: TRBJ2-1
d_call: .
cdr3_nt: TGTGCCTGGAGTGTAGGCGGGGCCTCCTACAATGAGCAGTTCTTC
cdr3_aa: CAWSVGGASYNEQFF

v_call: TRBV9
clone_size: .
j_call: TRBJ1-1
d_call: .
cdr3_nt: TGTGCCAGCAGCGTAGCTACAGGAATGAACACTGAAGCTTTCTTT
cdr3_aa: CASSVATGMNTEAFF

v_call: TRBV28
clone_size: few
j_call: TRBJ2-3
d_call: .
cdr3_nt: TGTGCCAGCAGTACAAGCACAGATACGCAGTATTTT
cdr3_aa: CASSTSTDTQYF

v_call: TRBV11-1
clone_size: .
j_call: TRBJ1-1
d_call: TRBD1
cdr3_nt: TGTGCCAGCAGCCCGGGACAGGATGAAGCTTTCTTT
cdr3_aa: CASSPGQDEAFF

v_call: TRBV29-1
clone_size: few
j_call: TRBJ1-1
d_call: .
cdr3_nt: TGCAGCGTTAGGACAGAGAACACTGAAGCTTTCTTT
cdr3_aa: CSVRTENTEAFF

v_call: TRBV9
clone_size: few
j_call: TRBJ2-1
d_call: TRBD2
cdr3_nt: TGTGCCAGCAGCATTCTAGCGGGAGGGGGATTCAATGAGCAGTTCTTC
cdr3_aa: CASSILAGGGFNEQFF

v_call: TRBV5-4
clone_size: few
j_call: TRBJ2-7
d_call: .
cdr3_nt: TGTGCCAGCAGCTTGGTCCCAGGGGATGCCTACGAGCAGTACTTC
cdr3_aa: CASSLVPGDAYEQYF

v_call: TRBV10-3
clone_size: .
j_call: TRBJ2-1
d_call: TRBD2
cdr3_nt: TGTGCCATCAGTGAGCGGACTAGCGGCAATGAGCAGTTCTTC
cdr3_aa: CAISERTSGNEQFF

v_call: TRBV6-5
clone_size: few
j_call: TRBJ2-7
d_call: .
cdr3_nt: TGTGCCAGCAGCCGTACCGGGTCATCGGTGGGTGAGCAGTACTTC
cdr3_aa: CASSRTGSSVGEQYF

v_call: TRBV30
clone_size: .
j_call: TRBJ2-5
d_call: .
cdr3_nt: TGTGCCTGGAGTGTAGCCGAGACCCAGTACTTC
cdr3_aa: CAWSVAETQYF

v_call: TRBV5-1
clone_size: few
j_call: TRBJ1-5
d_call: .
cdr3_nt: TGCGCCAGCAGCTTGGAAGGGGCTGGCAATCAGCCCCAGCATTTT
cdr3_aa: CASSLEGAGNQPQHF

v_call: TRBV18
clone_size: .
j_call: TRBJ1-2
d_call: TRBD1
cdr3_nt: TGTGCCAGCTCACCAGGGACAGCATTTTATGGCTACACCTTC
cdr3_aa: CASSPGTAFYGYTF

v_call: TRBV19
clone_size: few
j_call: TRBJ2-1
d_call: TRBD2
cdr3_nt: TGTGCCATGTGGGAGGGTAGGGCCAATGAGCAGTTCTTC
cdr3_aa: CAMWEGRANEQFF

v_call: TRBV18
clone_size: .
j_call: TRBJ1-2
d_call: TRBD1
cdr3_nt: TGTGCCAGCTCAACAGGGGCTGACATCAGCTATGGCTACACCTTC
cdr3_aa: CASSTGADISYGYTF

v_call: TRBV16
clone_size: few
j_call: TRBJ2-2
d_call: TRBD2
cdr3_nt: TGTGCCAGCCATAGCGGGGGACATACGAACACCGGGGAGCTGTTTTTT
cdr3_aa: CASHSGGHTNTGELFF

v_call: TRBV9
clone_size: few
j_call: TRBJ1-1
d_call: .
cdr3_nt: TGTGCCAGCAGCGTAGTCACAACCACTGAAGCTTTCTTT
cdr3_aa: CASSVVTTTEAFF

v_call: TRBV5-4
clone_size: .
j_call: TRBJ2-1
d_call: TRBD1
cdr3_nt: TGTGCCAGCAGCTACGGGACAGGGGCCAATGAGCAGTTCTTC
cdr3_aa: CASSYGTGANEQFF

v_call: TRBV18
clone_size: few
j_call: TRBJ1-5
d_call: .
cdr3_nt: TGTGCCAGCTCACCACGCGGGGGGAACAATCAGCCCCAGCATTTT
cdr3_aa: CASSPRGGNNQPQHF

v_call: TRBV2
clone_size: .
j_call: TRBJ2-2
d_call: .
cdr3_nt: TGTGCCAGCAGTGTACAAATTTCCGGGGAGCTGTTTTTT
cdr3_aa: CASSVQISGELFF

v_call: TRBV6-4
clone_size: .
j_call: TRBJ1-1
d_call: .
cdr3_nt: TGTGCCAGAGCACCGCTTTTGTGGAGTCGTGGCACTGAAGCTTTCTTT
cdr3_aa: CARAPLLWSRGTEAFF

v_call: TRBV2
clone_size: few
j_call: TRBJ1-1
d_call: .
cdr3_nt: TGTGCCAGCACAACTCAGGCTACTGAAGCTTTCTTT
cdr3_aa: CASTTQATEAFF

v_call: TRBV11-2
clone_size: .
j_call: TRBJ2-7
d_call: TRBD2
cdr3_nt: TGTGCCAGCAGCTTAACCGAGCGGGGGGGGGCCTACGAGCAGTACTTC
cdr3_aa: CASSLTERGGAYEQYF

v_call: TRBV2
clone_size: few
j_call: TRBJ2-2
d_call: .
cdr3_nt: TGTGCCAGTCTTCTCTCCGCGAACACCGGGGAGCTGTTTTTT
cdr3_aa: CASLLSANTGELFF

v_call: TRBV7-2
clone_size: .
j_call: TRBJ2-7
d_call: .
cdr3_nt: TGTGCCAGCAGCTTATTTGAGACCGGGTACGAGCAGTACTTC
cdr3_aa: CASSLFETGYEQYF

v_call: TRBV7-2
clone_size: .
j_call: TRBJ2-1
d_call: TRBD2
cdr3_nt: TGTGCCAGCAGCTTAGGACTAGCGGGGCTTGGCAATGAGCAGTTCTTC
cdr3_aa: CASSLGLAGLGNEQFF

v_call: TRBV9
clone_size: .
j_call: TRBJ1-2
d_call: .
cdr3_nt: TGTGCCAGCAGCTTAACGGACAGCCTCTCCGGCTACACCTTC
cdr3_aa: CASSLTDSLSGYTF

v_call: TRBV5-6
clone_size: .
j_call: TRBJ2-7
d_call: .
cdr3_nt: TGTGCCAGCAGCTTGGCCAAAGCAGGGCGGTACGAGCAGTACTTC
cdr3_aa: CASSLAKAGRYEQYF

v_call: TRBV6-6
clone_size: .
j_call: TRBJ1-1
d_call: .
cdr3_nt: TGTGCCAGCAGGGGCGGGACCGCGTGGGGCACTGAAGCTTTCTTT
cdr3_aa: CASRGGTAWGTEAFF

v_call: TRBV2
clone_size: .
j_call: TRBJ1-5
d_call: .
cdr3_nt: TGTGCCAGCAGTTCCAGACTTGTCAATCAGCCCCAGCATTTT
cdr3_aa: CASSSRLVNQPQHF

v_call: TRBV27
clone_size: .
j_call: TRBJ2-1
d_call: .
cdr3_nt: TGTGCCAGCAGTTTAGCGCCCCATGGCAATGAGCAGTTCTTC
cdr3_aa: CASSLAPHGNEQFF

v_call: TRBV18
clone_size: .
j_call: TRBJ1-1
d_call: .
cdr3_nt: TGTGCCAGCTCACCACCGGCGGACACTGAAGCTTTCTTT
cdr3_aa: CASSPPADTEAFF

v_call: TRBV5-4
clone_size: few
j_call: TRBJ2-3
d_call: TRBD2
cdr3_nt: TGTGCCAGCAGCCCGTTGCTAGCGGGGGGGCCGGATACGCAGTATTTT
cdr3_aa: CASSPLLAGGPDTQYF

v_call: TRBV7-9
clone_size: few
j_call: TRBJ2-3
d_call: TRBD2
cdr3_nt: TGTGCCAGCAGCTCTAGCGGGTCGACAGATACGCAGTATTTT
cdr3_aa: CASSSSGSTDTQYF

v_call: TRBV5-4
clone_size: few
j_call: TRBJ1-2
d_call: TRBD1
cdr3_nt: TGTGCCAGCAGCTTGATACTTCAGGGGGCCCGAGGCTACACCTTC
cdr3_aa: CASSLILQGARGYTF

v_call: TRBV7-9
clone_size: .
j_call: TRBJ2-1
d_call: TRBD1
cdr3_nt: TGTGCCAGCAGCTTAGCTGGGCCTCACAGGGGGCACTACAATGAGCAGTTCTTC
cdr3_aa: CASSLAGPHRGHYNEQFF

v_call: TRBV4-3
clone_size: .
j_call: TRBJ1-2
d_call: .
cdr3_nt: TGCGCCAGCAGCCAAGTTTTGGAGGGGTCGGGTGGCTACACCTTC
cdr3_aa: CASSQVLEGSGGYTF

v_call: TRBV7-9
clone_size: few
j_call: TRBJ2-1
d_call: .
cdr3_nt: TGTGCCAGCAAGGAGGTCACAACCTACAATGAGCAGTTCTTC
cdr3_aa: CASKEVTTYNEQFF

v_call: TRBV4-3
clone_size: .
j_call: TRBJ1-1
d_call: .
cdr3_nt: TGCGCCAGCAGCCAAGGGAGGGGTGCGAACACTGAAGCTTTCTTT
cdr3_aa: CASSQGRGANTEAFF

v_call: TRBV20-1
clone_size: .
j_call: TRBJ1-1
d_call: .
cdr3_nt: TGCAGGGGAGGGTTTGGCACTGAAGCTTTCTTT
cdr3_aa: CRGGFGTEAFF

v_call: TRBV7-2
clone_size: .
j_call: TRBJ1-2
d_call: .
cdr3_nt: TGTGCCAGCAGCTTAGCACCGGAGTACTATGGCTACACCTTC
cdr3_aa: CASSLAPEYYGYTF

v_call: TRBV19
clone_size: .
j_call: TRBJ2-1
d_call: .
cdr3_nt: TGTGCCAGTAGTATGAGCGGTACCTACAATGAGCAGTTCTTC
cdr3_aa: CASSMSGTYNEQFF

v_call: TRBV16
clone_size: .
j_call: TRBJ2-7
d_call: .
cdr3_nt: TGTGCCAGCAGCCCCCCACGAAGAGGGAAGTACGAGCAGTACTTC
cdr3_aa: CASSPPRRGKYEQYF

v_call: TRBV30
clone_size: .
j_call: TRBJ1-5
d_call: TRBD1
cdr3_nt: TGTGCCTGGAGTAGGGGACAGCCCAATCAGCCCCAGCATTTT
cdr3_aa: CAWSRGQPNQPQHF

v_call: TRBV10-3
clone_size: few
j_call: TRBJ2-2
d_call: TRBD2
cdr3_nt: TGTGCCGTCGAGAGCGGGGAGACCGGGGAGCTGTTTTTT
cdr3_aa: CAVESGETGELFF

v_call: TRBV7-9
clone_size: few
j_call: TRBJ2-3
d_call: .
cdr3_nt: TGTGCCAGCAGCTTAGACCGGGGTGCAGATACGCAGTATTTT
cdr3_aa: CASSLDRGADTQYF

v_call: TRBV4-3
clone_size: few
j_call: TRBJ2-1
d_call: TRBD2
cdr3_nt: TGCGCCAGCAGCCAAGTTTTGGCGGGAGGGCTTGAGCAGTTCTTC
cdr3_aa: CASSQVLAGGLEQFF

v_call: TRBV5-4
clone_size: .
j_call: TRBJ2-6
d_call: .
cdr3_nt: TGTGCCAGCAGCGAGGGCGGTAGTCCCTCTGGGGCCAACGTCCTGACTTTC
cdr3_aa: CASSEGGSPSGANVLTF

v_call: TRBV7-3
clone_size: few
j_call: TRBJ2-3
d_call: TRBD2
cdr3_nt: TGTGCCAGCAGCAAACAAGCGGGAGGGAATGCAGATACGCAGTATTTT
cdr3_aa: CASSKQAGGNADTQYF

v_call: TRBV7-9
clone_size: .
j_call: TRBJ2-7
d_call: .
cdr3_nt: TGTGCCAGCAGCAAGGGACTGTCCGTCGAGCAGTACTTC
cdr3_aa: CASSKGLSVEQYF

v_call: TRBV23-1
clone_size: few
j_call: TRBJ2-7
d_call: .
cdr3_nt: TGCGCCAGCAGTCAATTAGGTCAGGCCCTTCGAGAGCAGTACTTC
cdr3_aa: CASSQLGQALREQYF